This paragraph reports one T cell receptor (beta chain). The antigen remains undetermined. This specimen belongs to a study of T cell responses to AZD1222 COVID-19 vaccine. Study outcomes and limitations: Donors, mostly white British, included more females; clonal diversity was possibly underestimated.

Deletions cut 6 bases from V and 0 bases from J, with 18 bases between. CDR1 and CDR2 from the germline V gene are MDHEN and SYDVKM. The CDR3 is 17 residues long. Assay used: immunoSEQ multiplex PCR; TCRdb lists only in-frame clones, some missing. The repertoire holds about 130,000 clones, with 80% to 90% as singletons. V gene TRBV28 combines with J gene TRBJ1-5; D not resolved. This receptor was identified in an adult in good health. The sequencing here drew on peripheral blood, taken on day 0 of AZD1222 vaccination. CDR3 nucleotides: TGTGCCAGCAGACCTAGGGTAGGAGTGGGTAGCAATCAGCCCCAGCATTTT. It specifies CASRPRVGVGSNQPQHF. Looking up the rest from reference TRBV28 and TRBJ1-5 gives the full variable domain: DVKVTQSSRYLVKRTGEKVFLECVQDMDHENMFWYRQDPGLGLRLIYFSYDVKMKEKGDIPEGYSVSREKKERFSLILESASTNQTSMYLCASRPRVGVGSNQPQHFGDGTRLSIL.